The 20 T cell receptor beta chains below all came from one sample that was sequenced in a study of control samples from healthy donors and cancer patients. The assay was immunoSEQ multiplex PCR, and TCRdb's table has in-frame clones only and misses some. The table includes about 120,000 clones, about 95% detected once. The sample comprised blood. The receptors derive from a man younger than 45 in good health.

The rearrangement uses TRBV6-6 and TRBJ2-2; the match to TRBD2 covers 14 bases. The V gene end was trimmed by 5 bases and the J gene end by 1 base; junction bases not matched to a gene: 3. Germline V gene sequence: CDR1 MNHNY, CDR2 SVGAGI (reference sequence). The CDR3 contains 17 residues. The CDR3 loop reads CASSRLAGGQNTGELFF. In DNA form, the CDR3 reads TGTGCCAGCAGTCGACTAGCGGGGGGGCAGAACACCGGGGAGCTGTTTTTT.

The CDR3 loop reads CASSFLGGPGYTF. The CDR3 DNA follows: TGTGCCAGCAGTTTTTTAGGGGGACCTGGCTACACCTTC. This chain joins TRBV27 and TRBJ1-2; D is possibly TRBD1 (6 bases). This CDR3 contains 13 residues. Trimming removed 3 bases at V and 7 bases at J, with 12 bases between. Germline CDR1 reads MNHEY; CDR2 reads SMNVEV (reference sequence).

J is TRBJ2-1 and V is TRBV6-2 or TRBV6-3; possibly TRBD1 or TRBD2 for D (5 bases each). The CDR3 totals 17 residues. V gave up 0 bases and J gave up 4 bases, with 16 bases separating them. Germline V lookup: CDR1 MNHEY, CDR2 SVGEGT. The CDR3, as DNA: TGTGCCAGCAGTTACTCCGGGGCAGGGTGGGGGTACAATGAGCAGTTCTTC. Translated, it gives CASSYSGAGWGYNEQFF.

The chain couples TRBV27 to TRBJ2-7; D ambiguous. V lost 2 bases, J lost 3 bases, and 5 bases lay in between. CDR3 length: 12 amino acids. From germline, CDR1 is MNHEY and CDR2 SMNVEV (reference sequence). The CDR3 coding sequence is TGTGCCAGCAGTTTAACGGGCTACGAGCAGTACTTC. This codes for CASSLTGYEQYF.

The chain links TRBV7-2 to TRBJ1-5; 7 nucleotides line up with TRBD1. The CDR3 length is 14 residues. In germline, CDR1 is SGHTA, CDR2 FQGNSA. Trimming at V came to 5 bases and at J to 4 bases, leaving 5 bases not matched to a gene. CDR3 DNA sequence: TGTGCCAGCAGCCCTGGGACAGCTAATCAGCCCCAGCATTTT. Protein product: CASSPGTANQPQHF.

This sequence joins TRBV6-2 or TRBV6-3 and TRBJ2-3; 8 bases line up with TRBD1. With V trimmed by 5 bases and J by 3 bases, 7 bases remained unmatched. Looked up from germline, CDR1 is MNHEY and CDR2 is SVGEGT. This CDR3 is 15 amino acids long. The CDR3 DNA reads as TGTGCCAGCAGTACCGGACAGGGATCGACAGATACGCAGTATTTT. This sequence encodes CASSTGQGSTDTQYF.

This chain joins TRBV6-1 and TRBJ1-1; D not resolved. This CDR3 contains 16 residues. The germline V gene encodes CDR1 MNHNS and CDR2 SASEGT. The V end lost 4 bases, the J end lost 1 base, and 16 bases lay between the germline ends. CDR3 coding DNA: TGTGCCAGCAGTGTCCGGGGAGGGCAGCCGAACACTGAAGCTTTCTTT. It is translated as CASSVRGGQPNTEAFF.

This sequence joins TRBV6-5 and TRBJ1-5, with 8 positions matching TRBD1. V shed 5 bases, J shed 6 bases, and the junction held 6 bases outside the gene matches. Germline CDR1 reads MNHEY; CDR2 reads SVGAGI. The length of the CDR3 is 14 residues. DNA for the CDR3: TGTGCCAGCAGTCTTGACAGGGGTGGTCAGCCCCAGCATTTT. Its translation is CASSLDRGGQPQHF.

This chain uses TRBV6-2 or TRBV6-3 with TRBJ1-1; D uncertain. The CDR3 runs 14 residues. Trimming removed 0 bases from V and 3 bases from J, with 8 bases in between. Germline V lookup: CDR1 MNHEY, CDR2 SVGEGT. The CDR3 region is CASSYSPRYTEAFF. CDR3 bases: TGTGCCAGCAGTTACTCGCCGCGCTACACTGAAGCTTTCTTT.

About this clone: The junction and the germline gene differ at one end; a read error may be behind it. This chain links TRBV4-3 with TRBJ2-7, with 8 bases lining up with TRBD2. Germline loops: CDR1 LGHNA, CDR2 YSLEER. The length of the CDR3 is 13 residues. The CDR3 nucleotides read TGCGCCAGCAGCCTCCTCCCGGGGGGGGGTCTGCACTTC. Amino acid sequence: CASSLLPGGGLHF.

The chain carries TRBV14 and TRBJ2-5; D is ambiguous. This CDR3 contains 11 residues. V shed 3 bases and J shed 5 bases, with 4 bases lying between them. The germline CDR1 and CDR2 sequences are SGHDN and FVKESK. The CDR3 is CASSHSETQYF. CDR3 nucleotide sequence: TGTGCCAGCAGCCATAGTGAGACCCAGTACTTC.

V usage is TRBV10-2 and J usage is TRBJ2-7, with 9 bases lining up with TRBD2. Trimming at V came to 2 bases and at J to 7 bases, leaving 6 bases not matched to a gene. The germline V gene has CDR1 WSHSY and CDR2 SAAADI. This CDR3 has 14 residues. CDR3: CASSEVAGDREQYF. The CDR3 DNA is TGCGCCAGCAGTGAGGTAGCGGGGGATAGGGAGCAGTACTTC.

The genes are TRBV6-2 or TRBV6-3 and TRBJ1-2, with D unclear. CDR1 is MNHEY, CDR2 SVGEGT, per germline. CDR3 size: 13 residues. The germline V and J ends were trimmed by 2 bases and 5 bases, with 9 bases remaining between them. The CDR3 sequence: CASSYDGKYGYTF. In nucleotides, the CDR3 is TGTGCCAGCAGTTACGACGGAAAATATGGCTACACCTTC.

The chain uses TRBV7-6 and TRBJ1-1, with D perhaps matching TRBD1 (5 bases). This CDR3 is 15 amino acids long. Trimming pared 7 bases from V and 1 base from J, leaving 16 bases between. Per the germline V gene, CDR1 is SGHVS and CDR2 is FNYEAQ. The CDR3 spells CASTQPGQGNTEAFF. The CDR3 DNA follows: TGTGCCAGCACCCAGCCGGGGCAGGGGAACACTGAAGCTTTCTTT.

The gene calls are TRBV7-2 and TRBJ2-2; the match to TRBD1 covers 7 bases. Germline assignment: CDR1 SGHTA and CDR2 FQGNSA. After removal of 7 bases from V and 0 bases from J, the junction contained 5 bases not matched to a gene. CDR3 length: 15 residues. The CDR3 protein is CASKAGTANTGELFF. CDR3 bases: TGTGCCAGCAAGGCCGGGACAGCGAACACCGGGGAGCTGTTTTTT.

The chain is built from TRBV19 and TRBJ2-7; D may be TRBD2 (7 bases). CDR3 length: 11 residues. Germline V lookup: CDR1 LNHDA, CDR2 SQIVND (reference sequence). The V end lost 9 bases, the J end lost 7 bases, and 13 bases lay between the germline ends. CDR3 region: CASRGGGEQYF. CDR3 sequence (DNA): TGTGCCAGCAGGGGCGGGGGTGAGCAGTACTTC.

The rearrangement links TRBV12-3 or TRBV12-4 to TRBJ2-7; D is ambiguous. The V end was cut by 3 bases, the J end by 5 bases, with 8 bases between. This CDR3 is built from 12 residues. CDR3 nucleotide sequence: TGTGCCAGCAGTTTGCAATCCAACGAGCAGTACTTC. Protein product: CASSLQSNEQYF.

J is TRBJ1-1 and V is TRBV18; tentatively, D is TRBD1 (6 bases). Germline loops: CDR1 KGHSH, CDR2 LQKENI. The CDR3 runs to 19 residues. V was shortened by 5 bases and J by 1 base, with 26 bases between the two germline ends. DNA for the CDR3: TGTGCCAGCTCATCCTTCGGTGTCTGGGGGGCCCGAGGGAACACTGAAGCTTTCTTT. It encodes CASSSFGVWGARGNTEAFF.

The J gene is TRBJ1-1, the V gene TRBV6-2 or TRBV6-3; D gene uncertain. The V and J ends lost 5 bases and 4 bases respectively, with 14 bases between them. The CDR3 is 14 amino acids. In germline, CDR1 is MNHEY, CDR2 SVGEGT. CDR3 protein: CASSRTSGVTEAFF. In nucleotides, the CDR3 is TGTGCCAGCAGTCGGACCAGTGGGGTCACTGAAGCTTTCTTT.

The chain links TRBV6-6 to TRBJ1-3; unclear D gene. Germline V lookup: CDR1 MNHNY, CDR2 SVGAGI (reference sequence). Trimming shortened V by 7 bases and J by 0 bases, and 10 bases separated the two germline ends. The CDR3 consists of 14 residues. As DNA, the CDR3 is TGTGCCAGCAAGCCCCGGGCCTCTGGAAACACCATATATTTT. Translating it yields CASKPRASGNTIYF.